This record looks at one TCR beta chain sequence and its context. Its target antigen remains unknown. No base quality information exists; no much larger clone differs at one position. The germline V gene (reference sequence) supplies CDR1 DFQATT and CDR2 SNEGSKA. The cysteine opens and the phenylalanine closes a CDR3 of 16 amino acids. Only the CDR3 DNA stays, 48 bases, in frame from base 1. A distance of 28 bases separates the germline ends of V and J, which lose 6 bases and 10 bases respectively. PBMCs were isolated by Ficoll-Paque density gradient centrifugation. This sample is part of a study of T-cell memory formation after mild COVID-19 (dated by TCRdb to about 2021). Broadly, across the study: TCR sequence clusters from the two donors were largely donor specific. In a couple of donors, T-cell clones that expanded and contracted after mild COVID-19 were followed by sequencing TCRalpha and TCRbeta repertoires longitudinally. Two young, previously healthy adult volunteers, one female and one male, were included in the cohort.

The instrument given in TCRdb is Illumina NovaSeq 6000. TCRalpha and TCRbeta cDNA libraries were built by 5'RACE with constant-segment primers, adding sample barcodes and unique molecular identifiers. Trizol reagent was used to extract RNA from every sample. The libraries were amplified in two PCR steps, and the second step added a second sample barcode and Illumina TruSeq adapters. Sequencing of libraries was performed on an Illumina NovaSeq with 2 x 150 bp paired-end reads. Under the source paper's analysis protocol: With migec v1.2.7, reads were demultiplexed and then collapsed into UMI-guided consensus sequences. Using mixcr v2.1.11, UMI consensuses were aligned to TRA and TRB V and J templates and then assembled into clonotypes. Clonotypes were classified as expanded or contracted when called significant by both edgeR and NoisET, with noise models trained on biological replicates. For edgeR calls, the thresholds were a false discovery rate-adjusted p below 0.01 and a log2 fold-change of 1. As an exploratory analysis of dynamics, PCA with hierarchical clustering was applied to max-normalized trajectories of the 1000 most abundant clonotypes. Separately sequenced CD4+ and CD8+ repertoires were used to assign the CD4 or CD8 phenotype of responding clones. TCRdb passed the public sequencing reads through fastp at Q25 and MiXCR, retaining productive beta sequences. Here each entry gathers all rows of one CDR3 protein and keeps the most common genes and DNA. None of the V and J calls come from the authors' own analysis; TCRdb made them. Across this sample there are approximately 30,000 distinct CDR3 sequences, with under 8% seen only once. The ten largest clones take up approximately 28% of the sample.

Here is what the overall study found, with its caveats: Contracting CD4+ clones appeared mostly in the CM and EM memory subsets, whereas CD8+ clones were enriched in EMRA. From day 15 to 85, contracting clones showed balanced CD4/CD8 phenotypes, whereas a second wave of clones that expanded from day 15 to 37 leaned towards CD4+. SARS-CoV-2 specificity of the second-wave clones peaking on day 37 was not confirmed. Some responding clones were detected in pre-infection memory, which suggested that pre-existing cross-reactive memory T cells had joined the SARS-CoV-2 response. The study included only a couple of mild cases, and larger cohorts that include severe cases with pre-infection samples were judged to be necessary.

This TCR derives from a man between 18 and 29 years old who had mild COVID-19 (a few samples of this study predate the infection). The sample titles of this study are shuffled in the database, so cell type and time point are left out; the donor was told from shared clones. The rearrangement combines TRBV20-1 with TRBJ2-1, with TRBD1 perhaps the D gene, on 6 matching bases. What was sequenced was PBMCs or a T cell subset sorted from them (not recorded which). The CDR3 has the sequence CSARGSEDSLQREQFF. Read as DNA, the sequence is TGCAGTGCCAGGGGATCGGAGGACTCGTTACAGAGAGAGCAGTTCTTC.